A selection of T cell receptor beta chains follows, all from one sample in a study of response to subunit inactivated influenza vaccine. MiXCR, applied by TCRdb to the RT-PCR reads, yields one record per CDR3 protein. The repertoire holds approximately 500,000 distinct CDR3 sequences, with 12% to 15% as singletons. The sequences come from PBMCs from blood, collected 11 to 12 days after vaccination. These TCRs come from a man between 45 and 60 years old who received an inactivated influenza vaccine. The CDR3 runs from the conserved cysteine through the conserved F or W. Size is omitted from some rows. Given values are once, few, many or a class for expanded clones.

NA	TRBV30	CAWSTASGRAGEQFF
NA	TRBV9	CASSLTIAVGETGANVLTF
NA	TRBV28	CASSSPLDRAPEKLFF
NA	TRBV28	CASRSGGRPEAFF
few	TRBV5-1	CASSRTSGVTGELFF
few	TRBV4-1	CASSQDQGGFYTEAFF
few	TRBV10-3	CAIKLRGDTEAFF
many	TRBV20-1	CSAGDRSSYNSPLHF
many	TRBV7-6	CASSLRDRGYNEQFF
few	TRBV20-1	CSTRSYGSDTDTQYF
few	TRBV7-2	CASSTQRESYEQYF
NA	TRBV20-1	CSAAEQTYNEQFF
NA	TRBV10-3	CAIGGDRTSYEQYF
few	TRBV12-3/TRBV12-4	CASSPKVHTEQFF
few	TRBV12-3/TRBV12-4	CASTRQDTGELFF
NA	TRBV10-3	CAISESGGYTEAFF
many	TRBV12-3/TRBV12-4	CASSLRAGNEQFF
once	TRBV29-1	CSALTGGVNEQFF
many	TRBV5-1	CASSLLAGRNTDTQYF
NA	TRBV27	CASAIVGGAYEQYF
few	TRBV29-1	CSAETGTDTQYF
NA	TRBV28	CASGGHQETQYF
few	TRBV20-1	CSAPGGGQSEQYF
NA	TRBV5-1	CASSGYMSSYNEQFF
NA	TRBV4-1	CASSPIGTAPDTQYF
NA	TRBV3-1	CASSQEATAAGELKTQFF
NA	TRBV12-3/TRBV12-4	CAGRTGWPGELFF
NA	TRBV5-1	CASSSGQGWYEQYF
NA	TRBV20-1	CSAARDSYNEKLFF
NA	TRBV4-1	CASSQPREYGEKLFF
NA	TRBV11-2	CASSSKTSGRPDTQYF
many	TRBV20-1	CSARDGQQETQYF
NA	TRBV29-1	CSVEDQWAKYNEQFF
NA	TRBV30	CAWSVRGIQETQYF
NA	TRBV20-1	CSAVFSYEQYF
few	TRBV6-2/TRBV6-3	CASSYSGTRMGQFF
NA	TRBV28	CASSTILAFSSYNEQFF
few	TRBV20-1	CSARDLAPNYGYTF
NA	TRBV6-2/TRBV6-3	CASKAAGTGGDEQFF
few	TRBV7-2	CASSLSRISTDTQYF
few	TRBV27	CASRRNGNTGELFF
many	TRBV6-5	CASSYRRRTDTQYF
NA	TRBV7-2	CASSLAPTSGSNTDTQYF
NA	TRBV20-1	CSAPMVVGDPYEQYF
many	TRBV12-3/TRBV12-4	CASSPLGTGTDTQYF
NA	TRBV28	CASSLTPGSGIEQFF
few	TRBV20-1	CSATGTSDHEQYF
few	TRBV15	CATSTDLAAYNEQFF
NA	TRBV6-2/TRBV6-3	CASSDPKETQYF
few	TRBV5-1	CASRPEPWGNTEAFF